This TCR beta chain appears in the sequencing data of a study of blood T cell repertoires in COVID-19. As for the study in general: Specimens from acute and convalescent COVID-19 originated in the United States, Italy and Spain. PBMCs, B-cell-depleted T cells, or T cells were the source of the cDNA or gDNA that made up the material.

The length of the CDR3 is 15 residues. Trimming took 6 bases from V and 5 from J; bases not matched to a gene: 6. From germline, CDR1 is KGHSH and CDR2 LQKENI. As originally analysed: Reference gene primer amplification yielded estimated nucleated cell counts. TCRdb's copy holds only in-frame clones and misses some; the assay was immunoSEQ multiplex PCR. V, J and clone size reflect that table, while D and trimming were determined from the DNA. The sample lists about 50,000 clones, 75% to 90% seen once, with less than 6.5% in the top ten. Sequencing was performed on peripheral blood. This receptor was taken from a man aged 55 to 69 with acute or convalescent COVID-19. The genes are TRBV18 and TRBJ2-1; 11 bases match TRBD2. CDR3 in amino acids: CASSERLAGNNEQFF. The CDR3 region has the DNA TGTGCCAGCTCGGAGAGACTAGCGGGAAACAATGAGCAGTTCTTC.